Sequencing of this T cell receptor (beta chain) was carried out in a study of cytomegalovirus exposure and HLA in healthy donors. The PCR was carried out with 60 Vbeta primers and 13 Jbeta primers. Some clones are missing from TCRdb's copy, which holds only in-frame ones; the method was immunoSEQ multiplex PCR. The sample holds some 94,000 clones; roughly 69% are singletons and the top ten take approximately 2.9%. Trimming took off 8 bases at V and 7 bases at J, with 14 bases between the two ends. CDR1 is MNHNY and CDR2 is SVGAGI in the germline V gene (reference sequence). The CDR3 covers 12 residues.

This sequence was found in a man aged 50-59 years in good health and CMV-seronegative. J is TRBJ1-1 and V is TRBV6-6, with D possibly matching TRBD1 (5 bases). Material: PBMCs. The CDR3 sequence: CASGKTVIEAFF. The CDR3 nucleotides read TGTGCCAGCGGGAAGACAGTTATTGAAGCTTTCTTT.